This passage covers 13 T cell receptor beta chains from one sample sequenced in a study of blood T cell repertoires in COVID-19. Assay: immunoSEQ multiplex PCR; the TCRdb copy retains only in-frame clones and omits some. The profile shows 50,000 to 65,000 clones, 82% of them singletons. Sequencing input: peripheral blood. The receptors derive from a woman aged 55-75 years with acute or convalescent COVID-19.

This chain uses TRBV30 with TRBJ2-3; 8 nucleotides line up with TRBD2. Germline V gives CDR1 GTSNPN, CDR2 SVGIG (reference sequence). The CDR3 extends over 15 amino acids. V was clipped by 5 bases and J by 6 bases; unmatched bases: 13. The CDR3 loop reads CAWAEGRGGLDTQYF. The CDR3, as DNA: TGTGCCTGGGCGGAGGGACGGGGGGGGCTGGATACGCAGTATTTT.

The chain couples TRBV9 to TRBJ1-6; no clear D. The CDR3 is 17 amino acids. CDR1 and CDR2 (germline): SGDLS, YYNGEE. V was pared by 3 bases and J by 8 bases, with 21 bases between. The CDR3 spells CASSGGPGENTYSPLHF. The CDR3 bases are TGTGCCAGCAGCGGAGGACCTGGGGAGAATACCTATTCACCCCTCCACTTT.

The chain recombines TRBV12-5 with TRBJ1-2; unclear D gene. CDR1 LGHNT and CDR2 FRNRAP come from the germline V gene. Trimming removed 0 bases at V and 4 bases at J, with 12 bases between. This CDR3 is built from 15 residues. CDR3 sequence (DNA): TGTGCTAGTGGTTTGGTACTCGGGAAGGGCTATGGCTACACCTTC. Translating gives CASGLVLGKGYGYTF.

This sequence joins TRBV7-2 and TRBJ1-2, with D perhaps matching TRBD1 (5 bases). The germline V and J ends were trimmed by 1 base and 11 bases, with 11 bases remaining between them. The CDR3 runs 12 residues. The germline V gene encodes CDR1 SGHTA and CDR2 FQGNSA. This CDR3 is CASSLETGGYTF. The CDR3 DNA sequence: TGTGCCAGCAGCTTAGAAACGGGGGGTTACACCTTC.

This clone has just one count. This CDR3 reads CASSPEEGGYGYTF. The CDR3 coding sequence is TGTGCCAGCTCACCTGAGGAGGGAGGCTATGGCTACACCTTC. V usage is TRBV18 and J usage is TRBJ1-2; D remains unclear. Germline CDR1 KGHSH, CDR2 LQKENI. This CDR3 has 14 residues. The V end lost 3 bases, the J end lost 4 bases, and 12 bases lay between the germline ends. Variable domain in full (rest from reference TRBV18 and TRBJ1-2): NAGVMQNPRHLVRRRGQEARLRCSPMKGHSHVYWYRQLPEEGLKFMVYLQKENIIDESGMPKERFSAEFPKEGPSILRIQQVVRGDSAAYFCASSPEEGGYGYTFGSGTRLTVV.

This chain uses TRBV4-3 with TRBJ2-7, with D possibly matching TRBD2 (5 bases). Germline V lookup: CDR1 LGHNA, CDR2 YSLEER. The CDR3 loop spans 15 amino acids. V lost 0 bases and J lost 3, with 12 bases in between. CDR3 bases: TGCGCCAGCAGCCAAGAGTGGAGGCTCTACTACGAGCAGTACTTC. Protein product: CASSQEWRLYYEQYF.

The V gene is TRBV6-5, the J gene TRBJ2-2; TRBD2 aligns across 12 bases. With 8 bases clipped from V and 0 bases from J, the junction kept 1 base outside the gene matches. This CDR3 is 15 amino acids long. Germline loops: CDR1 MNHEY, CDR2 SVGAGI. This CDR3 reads CASSSGGANTGELFF. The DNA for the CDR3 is TGTGCCAGCTCTAGCGGGGGGGCGAACACCGGGGAGCTGTTTTTT.

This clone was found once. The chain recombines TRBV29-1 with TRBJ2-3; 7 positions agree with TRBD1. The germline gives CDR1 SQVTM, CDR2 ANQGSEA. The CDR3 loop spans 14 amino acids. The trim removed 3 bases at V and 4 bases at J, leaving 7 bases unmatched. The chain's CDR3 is CSVDTTTGSDTQYF. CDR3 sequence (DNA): TGCAGCGTTGACACAACGACAGGGTCAGATACGCAGTATTTT.

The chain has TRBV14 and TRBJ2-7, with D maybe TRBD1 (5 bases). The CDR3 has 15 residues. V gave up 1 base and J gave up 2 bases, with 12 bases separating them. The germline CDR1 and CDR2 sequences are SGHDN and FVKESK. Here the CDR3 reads CASSQGGRPPYEQYF. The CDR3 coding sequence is TGTGCCAGCAGCCAAGGGGGCAGACCCCCCTACGAGCAGTACTTC.

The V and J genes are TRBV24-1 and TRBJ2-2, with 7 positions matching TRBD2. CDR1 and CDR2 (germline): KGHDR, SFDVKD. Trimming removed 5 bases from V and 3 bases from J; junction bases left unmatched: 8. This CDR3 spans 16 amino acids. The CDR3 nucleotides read TGTGCCACCAGTGGACGGGGGGTAGACGACACCGGGGAGCTGTTTTTT. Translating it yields CATSGRGVDDTGELFF.

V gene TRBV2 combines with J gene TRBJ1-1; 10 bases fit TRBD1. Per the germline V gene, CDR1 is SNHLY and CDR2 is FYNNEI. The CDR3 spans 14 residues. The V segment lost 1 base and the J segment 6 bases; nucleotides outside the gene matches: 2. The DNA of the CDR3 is TGTGCCAGCAGTGAAGGACAGGGGGCTCCTGAAGCTTTCTTT. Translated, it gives CASSEGQGAPEAFF. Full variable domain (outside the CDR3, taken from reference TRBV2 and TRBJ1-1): EPEVTQTPSHQVTQMGQEVILRCVPISNHLYFYWYRQILGQKVEFLVSFYNNEISEKSEIFDDQFSVERPDGSNFTLKIRSTKLEDSAMYFCASSEGQGAPEAFFGQGTRLTVV.

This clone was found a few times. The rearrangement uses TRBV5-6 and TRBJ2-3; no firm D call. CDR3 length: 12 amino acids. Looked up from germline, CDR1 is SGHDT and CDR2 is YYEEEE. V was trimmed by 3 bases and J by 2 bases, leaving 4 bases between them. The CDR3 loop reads CASSWATDTQYF. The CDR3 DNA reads TGTGCCAGCAGCTGGGCCACAGATACGCAGTATTTT.

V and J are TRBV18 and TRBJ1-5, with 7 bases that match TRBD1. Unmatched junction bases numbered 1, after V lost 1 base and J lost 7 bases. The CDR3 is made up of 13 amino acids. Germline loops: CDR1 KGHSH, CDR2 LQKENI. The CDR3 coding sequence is TGTGCCAGCTCACCACAGGGGGCGCAGCCCCAGCATTTT. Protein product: CASSPQGAQPQHF. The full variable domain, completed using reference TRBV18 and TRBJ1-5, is NAGVMQNPRHLVRRRGQEARLRCSPMKGHSHVYWYRQLPEEGLKFMVYLQKENIIDESGMPKERFSAEFPKEGPSILRIQQVVRGDSAAYFCASSPQGAQPQHFGDGTRLSIL.